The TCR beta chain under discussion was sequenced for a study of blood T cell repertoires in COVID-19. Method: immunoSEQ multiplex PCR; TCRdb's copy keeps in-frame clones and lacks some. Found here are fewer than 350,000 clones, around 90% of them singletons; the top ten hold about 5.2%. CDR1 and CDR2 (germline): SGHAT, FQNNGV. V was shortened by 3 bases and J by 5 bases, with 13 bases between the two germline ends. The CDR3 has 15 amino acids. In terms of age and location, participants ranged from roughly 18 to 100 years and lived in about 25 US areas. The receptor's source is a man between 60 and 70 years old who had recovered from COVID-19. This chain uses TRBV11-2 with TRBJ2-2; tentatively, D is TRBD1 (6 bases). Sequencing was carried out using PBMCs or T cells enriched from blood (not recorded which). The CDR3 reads CASSFIPGVTGELFF. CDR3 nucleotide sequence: TGTGCCAGCAGCTTCATCCCAGGGGTTACCGGGGAGCTGTTTTTT.